This T cell receptor (beta chain) was sequenced during a study of blood T cell repertoires in COVID-19. For the study at large: Acute-phase and convalescent COVID-19 samples originated in the United States, Italy and Spain. PBMCs, B-cell-depleted T cells, or T cells were the source of the cDNA or gDNA that made up the material.

In the authors' methods: By means of reference gene primer amplification, nucleated cell counts were estimated. Some clones are missing from TCRdb's copy, which holds only in-frame ones; the method was immunoSEQ multiplex PCR. V, J and clone size are those of that table, while D and trimming were read from the DNA. The profile shows some 70,000 clones, around 89% of them singletons. With V trimmed by 0 bases and J by 5 bases, 10 bases remained unmatched. The CDR3 is 16 amino acids. Looked up from germline, CDR1 is SGHDT and CDR2 is YYEEEE. The sequencing sample was made of peripheral blood. This rearrangement joins TRBV5-6 to TRBJ2-5, with 7 bases aligning to TRBD1. This receptor was identified in a man in his sixties with acute or convalescent COVID-19. The CDR3 is CASSLVWQGERETQYF. As DNA, the CDR3 is TGTGCCAGCAGCTTGGTGTGGCAGGGGGAGCGGGAGACCCAGTACTTC.